Listed here is a single T cell receptor (beta chain). Its target is not known. These donors were members of the approximately 120-subject validation cohort, a group separate from the approximately 670-subject first cohort. The CDR3 has 14 amino acids. Germline CDR1 and CDR2: MNHEY and SVGAGI. The V end lost 4 bases, the J end lost 3 bases, and 13 bases lay between the germline ends. This specimen belongs to a study of cytomegalovirus exposure and HLA in healthy donors. Generated by immunoSEQ multiplex PCR, the TCRdb table keeps only in-frame clones and is missing some. The table has 65,000 or so clones, about 94% seen once. Study-level points and caveats: Most observed TCR sequences were rare, whereas some public TCRs were detected in many donors.

Sequencing input: PBMCs. The receptor was derived from a young man in good health and CMV-seropositive. The chain joins TRBV6-5 to TRBJ2-7, with D tentatively TRBD2 (6 bases). The CDR3, as DNA: TGTGCCAGCAGTTCCCGGGACTCCGACTACGAGCAGTACTTC. Protein: CASSSRDSDYEQYF.